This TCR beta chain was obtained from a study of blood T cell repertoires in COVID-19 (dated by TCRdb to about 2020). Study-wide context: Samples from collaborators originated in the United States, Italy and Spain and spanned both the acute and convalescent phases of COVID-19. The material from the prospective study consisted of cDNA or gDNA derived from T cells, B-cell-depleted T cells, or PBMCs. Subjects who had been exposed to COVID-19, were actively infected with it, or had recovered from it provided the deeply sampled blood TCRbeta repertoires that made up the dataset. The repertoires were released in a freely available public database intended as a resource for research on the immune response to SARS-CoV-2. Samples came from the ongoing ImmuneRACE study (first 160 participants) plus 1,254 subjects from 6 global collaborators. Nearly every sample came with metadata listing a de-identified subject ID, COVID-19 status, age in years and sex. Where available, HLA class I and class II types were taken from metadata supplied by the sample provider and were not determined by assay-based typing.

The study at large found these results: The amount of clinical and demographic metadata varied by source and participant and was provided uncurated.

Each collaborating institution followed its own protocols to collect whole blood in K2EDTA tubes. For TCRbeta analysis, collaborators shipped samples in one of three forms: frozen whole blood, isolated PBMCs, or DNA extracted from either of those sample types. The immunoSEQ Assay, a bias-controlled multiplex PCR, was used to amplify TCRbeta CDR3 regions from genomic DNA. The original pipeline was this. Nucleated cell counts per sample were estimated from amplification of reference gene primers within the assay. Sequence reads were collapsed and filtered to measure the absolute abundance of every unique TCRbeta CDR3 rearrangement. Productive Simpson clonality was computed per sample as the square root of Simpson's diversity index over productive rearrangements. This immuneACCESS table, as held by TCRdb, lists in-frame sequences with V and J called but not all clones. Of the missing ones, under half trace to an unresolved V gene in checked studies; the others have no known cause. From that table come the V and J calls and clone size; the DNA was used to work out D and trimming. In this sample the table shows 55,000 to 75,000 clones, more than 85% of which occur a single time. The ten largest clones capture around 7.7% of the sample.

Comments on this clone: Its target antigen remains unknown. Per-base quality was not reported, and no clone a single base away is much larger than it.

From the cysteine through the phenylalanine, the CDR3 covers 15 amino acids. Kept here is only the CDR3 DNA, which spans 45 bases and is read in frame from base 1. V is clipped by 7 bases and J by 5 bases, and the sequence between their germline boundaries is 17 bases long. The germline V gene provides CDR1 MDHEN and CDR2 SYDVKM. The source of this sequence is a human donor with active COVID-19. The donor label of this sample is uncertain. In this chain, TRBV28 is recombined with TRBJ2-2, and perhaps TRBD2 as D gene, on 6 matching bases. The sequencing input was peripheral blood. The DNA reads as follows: TGTGCCAGCACGCGGCGGGACTTAAGGACCGGGGAGCTGTTTTTT. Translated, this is CASTRRDLRTGELFF.